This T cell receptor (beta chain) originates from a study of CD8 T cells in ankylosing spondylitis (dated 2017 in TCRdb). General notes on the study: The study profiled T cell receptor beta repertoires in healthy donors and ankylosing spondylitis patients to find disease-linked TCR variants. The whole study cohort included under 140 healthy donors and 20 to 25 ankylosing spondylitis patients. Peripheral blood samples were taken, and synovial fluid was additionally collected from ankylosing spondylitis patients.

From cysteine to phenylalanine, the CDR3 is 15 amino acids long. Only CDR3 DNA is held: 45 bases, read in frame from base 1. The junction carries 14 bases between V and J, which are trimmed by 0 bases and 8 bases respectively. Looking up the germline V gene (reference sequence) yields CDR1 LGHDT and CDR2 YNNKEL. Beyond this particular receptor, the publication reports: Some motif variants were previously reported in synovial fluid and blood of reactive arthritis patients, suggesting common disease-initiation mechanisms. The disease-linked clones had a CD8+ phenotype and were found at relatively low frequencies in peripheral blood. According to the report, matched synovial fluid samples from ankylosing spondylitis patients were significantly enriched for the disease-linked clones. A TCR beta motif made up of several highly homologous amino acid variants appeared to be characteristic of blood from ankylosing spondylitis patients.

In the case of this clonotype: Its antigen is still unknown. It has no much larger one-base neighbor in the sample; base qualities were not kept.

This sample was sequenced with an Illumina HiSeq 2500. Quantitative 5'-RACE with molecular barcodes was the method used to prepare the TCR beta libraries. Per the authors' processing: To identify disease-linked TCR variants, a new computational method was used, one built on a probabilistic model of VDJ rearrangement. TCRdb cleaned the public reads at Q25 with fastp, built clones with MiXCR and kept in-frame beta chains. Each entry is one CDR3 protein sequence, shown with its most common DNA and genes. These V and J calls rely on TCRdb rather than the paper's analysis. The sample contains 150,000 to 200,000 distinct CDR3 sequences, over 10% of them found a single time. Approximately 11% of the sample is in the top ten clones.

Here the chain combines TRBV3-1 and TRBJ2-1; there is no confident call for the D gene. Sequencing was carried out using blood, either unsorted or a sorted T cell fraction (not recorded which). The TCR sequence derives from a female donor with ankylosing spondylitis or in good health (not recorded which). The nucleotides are TGTGCCAGCAGCCAAGATAACCCGCCTTGGGATGAGCAGTTCTTC. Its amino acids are CASSQDNPPWDEQFF.